This entry features one T cell receptor (beta chain) sequence. The antigen is undetermined. Profiled with immunoSEQ multiplex PCR; TCRdb holds only in-frame clones, not every one. Here the sample spans roughly 55,000 clones, roughly 80% being singletons. The entry originates in a study of OX40 agonist ivuxolimab in advanced cancers. Study details: The dose-escalation cohort was around 83% male, with a mean age of 60 years, ranging roughly 23 to 79.

The study's findings and limits: Expanded clones were, on average, more numerous among CD8+ T cells than CD4+.

This specimen was CD4+ or CD8+ T cells sorted from blood, taken in a trial of the OX40 agonist ivuxolimab. This receptor was identified in an adult with an advanced solid tumor such as melanoma, head and neck, liver or kidney cancer.

As DNA, the CDR3 is TGTGCCTGGAGTGTACGGGGGGCTAGCTCCTACGAGCAGTACTTC. It yields the protein CAWSVRGASSYEQYF. The J gene is TRBJ2-7, the V gene TRBV30, with D possibly TRBD2 on 7 matching bases. Per the germline V gene, CDR1 is GTSNPN and CDR2 is SVGIG (reference sequence). The ends were cut back, 0 bases at V and 0 bases at J, with 12 bases in the middle. This CDR3 is built from 15 residues.